This T cell receptor beta chain was profiled in a study of T cell responses to AZD1222 COVID-19 vaccine. Measured with immunoSEQ multiplex PCR; TCRdb has only the in-frame clones, and not every one. The table has roughly 150,000 clones, roughly 87% seen once. This CDR3 region has 14 residues. Looked up from germline, CDR1 is SGHNT and CDR2 is YYREEE (reference sequence). Trimming left V 4 bases short and J 2 bases short, with 13 bases between. About this clone itself: Its antigen remains unknown.

Findings and caveats of the study: Only after the peak T cell response were repertoires sampled.

This chain connects TRBV5-4 to TRBJ2-7; D is uncertain. The sequence came from an adult in good health. Sample: peripheral blood, taken on day 0 of AZD1222 vaccination. The CDR3 DNA reads TGTGCCAGCAGCGCGCCGGTGAACCCCTACGAGCAGTACTTC. It specifies CASSAPVNPYEQYF.